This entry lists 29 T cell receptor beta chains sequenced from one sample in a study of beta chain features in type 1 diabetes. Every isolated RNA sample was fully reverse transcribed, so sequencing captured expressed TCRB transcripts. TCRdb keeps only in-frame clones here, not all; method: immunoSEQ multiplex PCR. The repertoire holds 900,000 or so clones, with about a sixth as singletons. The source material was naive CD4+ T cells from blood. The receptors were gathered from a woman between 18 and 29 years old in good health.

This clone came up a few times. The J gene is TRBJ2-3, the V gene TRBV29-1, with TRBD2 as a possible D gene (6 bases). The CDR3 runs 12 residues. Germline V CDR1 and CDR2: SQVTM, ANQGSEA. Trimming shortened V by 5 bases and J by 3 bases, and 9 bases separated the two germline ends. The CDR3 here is CSVQTRTDTQYF. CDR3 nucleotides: TGCAGCGTTCAGACTAGGACAGATACGCAGTATTTT.

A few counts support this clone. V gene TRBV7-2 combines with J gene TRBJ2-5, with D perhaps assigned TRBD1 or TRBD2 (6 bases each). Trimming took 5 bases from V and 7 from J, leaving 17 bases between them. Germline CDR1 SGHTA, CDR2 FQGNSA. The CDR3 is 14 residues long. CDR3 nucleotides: TGTGCCAGCAGCCGGGACACCCGGAGGGGGACCCAGTACTTC. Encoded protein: CASSRDTRRGTQYF. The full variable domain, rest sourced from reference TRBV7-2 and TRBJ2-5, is GAGVSQSPSNKVTEKGKDVELRCDPISGHTALYWYRQSLGQGLEFLIYFQGNSAPDKSGLPSDRFSAERTGGSVSTLTIQRTQQEDSAVYLCASSRDTRRGTQYFGPGTRLLVL.

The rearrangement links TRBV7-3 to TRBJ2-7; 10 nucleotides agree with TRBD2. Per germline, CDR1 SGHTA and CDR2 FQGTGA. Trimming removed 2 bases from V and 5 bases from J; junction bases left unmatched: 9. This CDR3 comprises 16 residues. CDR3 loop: CASSLGALAGVDEQYF. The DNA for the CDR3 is TGTGCCAGCAGCTTAGGGGCGCTAGCGGGAGTCGACGAGCAGTACTTC.

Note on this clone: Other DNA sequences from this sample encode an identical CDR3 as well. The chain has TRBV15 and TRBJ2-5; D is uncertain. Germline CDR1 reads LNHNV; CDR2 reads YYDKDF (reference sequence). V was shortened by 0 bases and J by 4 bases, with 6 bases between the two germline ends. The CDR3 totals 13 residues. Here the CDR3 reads CATSRDPGETQYF. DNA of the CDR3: TGTGCCACCAGCAGAGATCCAGGAGAGACCCAGTACTTC.

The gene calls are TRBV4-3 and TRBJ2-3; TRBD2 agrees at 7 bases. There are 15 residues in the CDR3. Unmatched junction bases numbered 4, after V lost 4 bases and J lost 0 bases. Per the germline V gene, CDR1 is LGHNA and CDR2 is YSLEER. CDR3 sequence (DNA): TGCGCCAGCAGCCCTAGCGGTTCTAGCACAGATACGCAGTATTTT. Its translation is CASSPSGSSTDTQYF.

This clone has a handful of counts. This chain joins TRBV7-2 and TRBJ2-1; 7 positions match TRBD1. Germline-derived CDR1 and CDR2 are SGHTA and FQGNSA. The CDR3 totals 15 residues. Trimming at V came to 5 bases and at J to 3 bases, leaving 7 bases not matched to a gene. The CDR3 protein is CASSPRPGGYNEQFF. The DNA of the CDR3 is TGTGCCAGCAGCCCCCGTCCAGGGGGCTACAATGAGCAGTTCTTC.

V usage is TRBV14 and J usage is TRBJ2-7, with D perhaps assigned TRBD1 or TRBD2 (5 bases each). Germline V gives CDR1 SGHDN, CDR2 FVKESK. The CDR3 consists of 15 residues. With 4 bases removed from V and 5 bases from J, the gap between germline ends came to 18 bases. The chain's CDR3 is CASSPGLPLSHEQYF. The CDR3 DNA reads TGTGCCAGCAGCCCGGGGCTACCGTTATCCCACGAGCAGTACTTC.

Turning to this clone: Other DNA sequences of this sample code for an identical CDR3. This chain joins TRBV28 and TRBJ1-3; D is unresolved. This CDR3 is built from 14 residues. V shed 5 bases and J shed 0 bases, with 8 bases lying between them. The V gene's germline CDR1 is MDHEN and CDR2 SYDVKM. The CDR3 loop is CASSTQSSGNTIYF. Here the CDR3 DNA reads TGTGCCAGCAGTACCCAGAGCTCTGGAAACACCATATATTTT. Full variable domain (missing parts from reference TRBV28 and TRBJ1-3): DVKVTQSSRYLVKRTGEKVFLECVQDMDHENMFWYRQDPGLGLRLIYFSYDVKMKEKGDIPEGYSVSREKKERFSLILESASTNQTSMYLCASSTQSSGNTIYFGEGSWLTVV.

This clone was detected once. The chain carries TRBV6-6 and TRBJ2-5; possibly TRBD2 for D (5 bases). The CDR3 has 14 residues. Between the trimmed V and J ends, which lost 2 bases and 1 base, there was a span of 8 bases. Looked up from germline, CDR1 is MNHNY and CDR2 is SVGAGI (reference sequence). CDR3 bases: TGTGCCAGCAGTTACGGCGGAGGCCAAGAGACCCAGTACTTC. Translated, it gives CASSYGGGQETQYF.

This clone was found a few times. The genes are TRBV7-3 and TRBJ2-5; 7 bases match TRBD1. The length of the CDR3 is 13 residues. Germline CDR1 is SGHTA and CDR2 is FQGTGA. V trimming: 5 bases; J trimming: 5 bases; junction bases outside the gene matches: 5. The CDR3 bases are TGTGCCAGCAGCAAGGGGGCTTTGGAGACCCAGTACTTC. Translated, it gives CASSKGALETQYF.

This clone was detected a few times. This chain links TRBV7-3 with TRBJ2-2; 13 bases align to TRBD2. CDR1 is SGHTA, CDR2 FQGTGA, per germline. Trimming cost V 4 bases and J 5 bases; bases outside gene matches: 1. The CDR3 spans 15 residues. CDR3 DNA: TGTGCCAGCAGCTCGGGACTAGCGGGAACCGGGGAGCTGTTTTTT. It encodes CASSSGLAGTGELFF.

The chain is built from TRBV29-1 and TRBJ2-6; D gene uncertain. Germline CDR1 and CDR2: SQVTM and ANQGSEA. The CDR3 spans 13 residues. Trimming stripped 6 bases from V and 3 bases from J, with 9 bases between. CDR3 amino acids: CSVIRGGANVLTF. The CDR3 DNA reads TGCAGCGTCATTAGAGGTGGGGCCAACGTCCTGACTTTC.

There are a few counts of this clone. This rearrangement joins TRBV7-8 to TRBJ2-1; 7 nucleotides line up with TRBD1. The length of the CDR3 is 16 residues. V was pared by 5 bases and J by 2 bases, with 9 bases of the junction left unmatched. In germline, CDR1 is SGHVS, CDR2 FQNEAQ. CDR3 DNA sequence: TGTGCCAGCAGCGATAGGGGGCTGTATCCCTACAATGAGCAGTTCTTC. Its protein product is CASSDRGLYPYNEQFF.

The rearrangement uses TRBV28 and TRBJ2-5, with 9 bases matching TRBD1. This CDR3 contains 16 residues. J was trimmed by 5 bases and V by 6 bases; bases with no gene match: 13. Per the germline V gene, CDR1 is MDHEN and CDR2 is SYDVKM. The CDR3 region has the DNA TGTGCCAGCAGCACCTCCGGGACAGGGTATCGTGAGACCCAGTACTTC. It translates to CASSTSGTGYRETQYF.

The CDR3 is CSVEGERIRSEAFF. CDR3 DNA: TGCAGCGTTGAAGGGGAAAGGATCCGGAGTGAAGCTTTCTTT. The V gene is TRBV29-1, the J gene TRBJ1-1; no reliable D call. The length of the CDR3 is 14 residues. Germline values: CDR1 SQVTM, CDR2 ANQGSEA. V was cut by 1 base and J by 7 bases, with 16 bases left in between.

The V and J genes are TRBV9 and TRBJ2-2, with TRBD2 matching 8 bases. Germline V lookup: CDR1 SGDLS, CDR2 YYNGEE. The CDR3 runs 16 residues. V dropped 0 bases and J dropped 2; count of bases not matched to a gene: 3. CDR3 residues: CASSVGGRYNTGELFF. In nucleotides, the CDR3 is TGTGCCAGCAGCGTAGGCGGGAGGTATAACACCGGGGAGCTGTTTTTT. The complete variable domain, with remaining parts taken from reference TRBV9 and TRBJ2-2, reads DSGVTQTPKHLITATGQRVTLRCSPRSGDLSVYWYQQSLDQGLQFLIQYYNGEERAKGNILERFSAQQFPDLHSELNLSSLELGDSALYFCASSVGGRYNTGELFFGEGSRLTVL.

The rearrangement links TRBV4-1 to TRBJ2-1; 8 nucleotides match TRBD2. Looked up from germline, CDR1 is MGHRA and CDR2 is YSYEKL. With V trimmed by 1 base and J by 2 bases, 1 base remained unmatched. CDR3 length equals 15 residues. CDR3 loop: CASSQGSGTYNEQFF. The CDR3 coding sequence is TGCGCCAGCAGCCAAGGTAGCGGGACCTACAATGAGCAGTTCTTC.

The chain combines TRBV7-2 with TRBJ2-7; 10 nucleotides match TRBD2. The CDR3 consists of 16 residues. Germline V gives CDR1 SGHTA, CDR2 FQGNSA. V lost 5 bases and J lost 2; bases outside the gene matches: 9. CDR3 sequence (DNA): TGTGCCAGCAGCCCCCAGGTAGCGGGAGGTACCTACGAGCAGTACTTC. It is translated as CASSPQVAGGTYEQYF. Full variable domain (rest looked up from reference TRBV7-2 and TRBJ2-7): GAGVSQSPSNKVTEKGKDVELRCDPISGHTALYWYRQSLGQGLEFLIYFQGNSAPDKSGLPSDRFSAERTGGSVSTLTIQRTQQEDSAVYLCASSPQVAGGTYEQYFGPGTRLTVT.

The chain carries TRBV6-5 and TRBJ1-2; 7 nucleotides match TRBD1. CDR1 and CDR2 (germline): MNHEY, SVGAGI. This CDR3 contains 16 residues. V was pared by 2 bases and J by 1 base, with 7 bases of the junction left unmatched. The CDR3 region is CASSYGVGQYNYGYTF. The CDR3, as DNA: TGTGCCAGCAGTTACGGGGTGGGACAGTATAACTATGGCTACACCTTC.

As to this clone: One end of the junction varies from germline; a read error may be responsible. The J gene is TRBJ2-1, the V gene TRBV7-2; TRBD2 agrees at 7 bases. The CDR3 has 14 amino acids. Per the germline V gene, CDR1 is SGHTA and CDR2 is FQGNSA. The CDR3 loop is CASSLEHGAGVPVF. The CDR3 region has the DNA TGTGCCAGCAGCTTAGAGCACGGGGCGGGAGTACCGGTCTTC.

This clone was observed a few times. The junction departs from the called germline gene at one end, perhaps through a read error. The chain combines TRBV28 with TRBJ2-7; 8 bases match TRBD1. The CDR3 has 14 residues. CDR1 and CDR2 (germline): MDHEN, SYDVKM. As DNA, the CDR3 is TGTGCCAGCAGTCGGACAGGGAGCTCCTCCGAGCAGTACTTC. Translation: CASSRTGSSSEQYF.

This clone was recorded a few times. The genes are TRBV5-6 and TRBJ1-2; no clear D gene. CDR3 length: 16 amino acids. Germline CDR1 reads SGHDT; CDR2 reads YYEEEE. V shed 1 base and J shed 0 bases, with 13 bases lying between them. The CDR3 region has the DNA TGTGCCAGCAGCTTGAGCCCAGGCCTAGCTAACTATGGCTACACCTTC. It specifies CASSLSPGLANYGYTF.

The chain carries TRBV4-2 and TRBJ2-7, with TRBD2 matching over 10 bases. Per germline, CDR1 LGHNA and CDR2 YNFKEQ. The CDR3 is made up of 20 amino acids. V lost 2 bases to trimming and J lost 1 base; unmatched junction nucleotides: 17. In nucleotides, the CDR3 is TGTGCCAGCAGCCAATCCCTTCGGACTAGCGGTTCCACGGTATCCTACGAGCAGTACTTC. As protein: CASSQSLRTSGSTVSYEQYF.

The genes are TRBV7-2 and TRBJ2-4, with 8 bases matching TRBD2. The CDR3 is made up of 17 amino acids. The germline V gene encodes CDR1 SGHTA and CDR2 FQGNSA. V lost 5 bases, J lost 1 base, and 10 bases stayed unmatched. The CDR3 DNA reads TGTGCCAGCAGCCAGCGAGCGGGAGCAGTCGCCAAAAACATTCAGTACTTC. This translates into CASSQRAGAVAKNIQYF.

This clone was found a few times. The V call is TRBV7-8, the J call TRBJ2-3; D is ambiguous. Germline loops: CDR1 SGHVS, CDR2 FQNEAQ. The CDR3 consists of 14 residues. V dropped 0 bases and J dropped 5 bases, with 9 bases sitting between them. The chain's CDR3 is CASSLAGWLDTQYF. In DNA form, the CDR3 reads TGTGCCAGCAGCTTAGCGGGGTGGTTAGATACGCAGTATTTT. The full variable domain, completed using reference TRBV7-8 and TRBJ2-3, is GAGVSQSPRYKVAKRGQDVALRCDPISGHVSLFWYQQALGQGPEFLTYFQNEAQLDKSGLPSDRFFAERPEGSVSTLKIQRTQQEDSAVYLCASSLAGWLDTQYFGPGTRLTVL.

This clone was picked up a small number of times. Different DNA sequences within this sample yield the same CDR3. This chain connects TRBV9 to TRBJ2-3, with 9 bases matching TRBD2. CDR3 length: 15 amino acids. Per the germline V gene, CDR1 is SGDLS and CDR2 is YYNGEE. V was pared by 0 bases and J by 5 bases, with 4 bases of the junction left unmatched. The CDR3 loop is CASSVGLAGRDTQYF. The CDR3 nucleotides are TGTGCCAGCAGCGTAGGGCTAGCGGGGAGAGATACGCAGTATTTT.

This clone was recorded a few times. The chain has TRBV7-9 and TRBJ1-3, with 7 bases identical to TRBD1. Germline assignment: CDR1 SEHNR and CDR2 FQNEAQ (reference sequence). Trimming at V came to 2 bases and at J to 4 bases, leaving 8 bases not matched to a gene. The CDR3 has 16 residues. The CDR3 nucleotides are TGTGCCAGCAGCTTAAGGGAAGGGGGCGACGGAAACACCATATATTTT. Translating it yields CASSLREGGDGNTIYF.

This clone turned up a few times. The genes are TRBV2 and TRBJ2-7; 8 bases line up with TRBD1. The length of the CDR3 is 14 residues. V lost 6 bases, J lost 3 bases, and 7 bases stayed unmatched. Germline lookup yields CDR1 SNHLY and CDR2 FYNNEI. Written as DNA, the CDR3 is TGTGCCAGCAGCGACCGGGACAGGCGCTACGAGCAGTACTTC. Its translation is CASSDRDRRYEQYF.

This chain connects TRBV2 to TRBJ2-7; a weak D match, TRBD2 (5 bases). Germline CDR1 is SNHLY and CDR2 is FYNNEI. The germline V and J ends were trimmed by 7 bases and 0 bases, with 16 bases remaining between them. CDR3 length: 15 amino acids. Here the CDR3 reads CASTRARASSYEQYF. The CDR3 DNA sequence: TGTGCCAGCACCCGGGCGAGGGCGAGCTCCTACGAGCAGTACTTC.